A selection of T cell receptor beta chains follows, all from one sample in a study of control samples from healthy donors and cancer patients. The protocol was immunoSEQ multiplex PCR, while the TCRdb copy is restricted to in-frame clones and leaves out a portion. The sample holds under 130,000 clones, approximately 90% seen once. Sequencing was carried out using PBMCs. The receptors originated from a man aged 55-75 years with lung cancer. CDR3s include the opening cysteine and the closing phenylalanine or tryptophan. Each record gives: J gene, D gene, clone size, V gene, CDR3 length, CDR3 DNA, CDR3 protein. A D gene is named only where the DNA matches it firmly. Only part of the rows carry a size: once, few, many, or a class if the clone is expanded.

TRBJ1-2,NA,NA,TRBV21-1,14,TGTGCCATCGGGGTGGGGAACGGTGTCTATGGCTACACCTTC,CAIGVGNGVYGYTF
TRBJ2-3,NA,NA,TRBV5-1,13,TGCGCCAGCAGCTTGGGGAGGCTAGATACGCAGTATTTT,CASSLGRLDTQYF
TRBJ1-1,NA,NA,TRBV5-1,14,TGCGCCAGCAGCTTGACAGGAGGGAACACTGAAGCTTTCTTT,CASSLTGGNTEAFF
TRBJ1-5,NA,NA,TRBV2,13,TGTGCCAGCAGTGCGGCAGGCGACCAGCCCCAGCATTTT,CASSAAGDQPQHF
TRBJ1-1,NA,NA,TRBV10-1,15,TGCGCCAGCAGTGAGTCCCCGGCGATGAACACTGAAGCTTTCTTT,CASSESPAMNTEAFF
TRBJ1-3,NA,NA,TRBV12-5,12,TGTGCTAGTGGTTTGGTAGGGGGGAATATATATTTT,CASGLVGGNIYF
TRBJ2-7,NA,NA,TRBV7-9,13,TGTGCCAGCAGCTTAGCGACGGGGTCCGAGCAGTACTTC,CASSLATGSEQYF
TRBJ1-1,NA,once,TRBV18,13,TGTGCCAGCTCACCAGTTCTTGACACTGAAGCTTTCTTT,CASSPVLDTEAFF
TRBJ1-4,TRBD1,NA,TRBV5-5,18,TGTGCCAGCAGCTTGTCGCCGGGACAGGGTGCAACTAATGAAAAACTGTTTTTT,CASSLSPGQGATNEKLFF
TRBJ1-2,TRBD1,NA,TRBV28,15,TGTGCCAGCAGTTCCGCCAGTGGGACAGTAAATGGCTACACCTTC,CASSSASGTVNGYTF